A selection of T cell receptor beta chains follows, all from one sample in a study of blood T cells in healthy people across ages. TCRdb re-derived calls from the 5' RACE reads in MiXCR, one entry per CDR3 protein. Here the sample spans roughly 800,000 distinct CDR3 sequences, 58% being singletons. Input material: blood. The origin of the receptors is a young man in good health. Both conserved end residues are part of each CDR3. D genes are given only for firm matches. The size entry is marked missing in some rows and otherwise reads once, few, many or a size class.

>TRBJ2-5|TRBV20-1|few|-
TGCAGTGCTCATAGCTGGGAGACCCAGTACTTC
CSAHSWETQYF
>TRBJ1-4|TRBV28|-|-
TGTGCCAGCAGGGACCAGAGGGCGTGGGAAAAACTGTTTTTT
CASRDQRAWEKLFF
>TRBJ2-5|TRBV27|-|-
TGTGCCAGCAGTAGAAAACTAGCTAGCTCGGAGACCCAGTACTTC
CASSRKLASSETQYF
>TRBJ1-5|TRBV20-1|many|TRBD1
TGCAGTGCTAGAGAGGGGACAGAGATCAATCAGCCCCAGCATTTT
CSAREGTEINQPQHF
>TRBJ2-1|TRBV20-1|few|-
TGCAGTGCTATTGGTCCGGGTGAGCAGTTCTTC
CSAIGPGEQFF
>TRBJ2-7|TRBV20-1|-|-
TGCAGTGCTAGAGATCATCGGGGGATCTCCCCCTACGAGCAGTACTTC
CSARDHRGISPYEQYF
>TRBJ2-6|TRBV6-5|few|-
TGTGCCAGCAGCAGCCTTGGTGGGGCCAACGTCCTGACTTTC
CASSSLGGANVLTF
>TRBJ2-1|TRBV28|-|-
TGTGCCAGCAGAGTACTAGCAAGCTCCTACAATGAGCAGTTCTTC
CASRVLASSYNEQFF
>TRBJ2-3|TRBV12-3/TRBV12-4|-|-
TGTGCCAGCAGTTTCGCTAGGGCCGGAGATACGCAGTATTTT
CASSFARAGDTQYF
>TRBJ2-7|TRBV27|few|-
TGTGCCAGCAGTCTCGATATAGGCGGCTCCTACGAGCAGTACTTC
CASSLDIGGSYEQYF
>TRBJ2-7|TRBV20-1|-|-
TGCAGTGCGTCGGGCGGCAGCACCTACGAGCAGTACTTC
CSASGGSTYEQYF
>TRBJ2-7|TRBV13|few|-
TGTGCCAGCAGCTTTTCCGACGGTGCTCTGTCCTACGAGCAGTACTTC
CASSFSDGALSYEQYF
>TRBJ2-3|TRBV6-5|-|TRBD2
TGTGCCAGCAGTCGTCGCAGGGAGGGTGGGACAGATACGCAGTATTTT
CASSRRREGGTDTQYF
>TRBJ2-7|TRBV5-1|-|-
TGCGCCAGCAGCTTGGCCGGCAGGAATTACGAGCAGTACTTC
CASSLAGRNYEQYF
>TRBJ2-1|TRBV20-1|once|-
TGCAGTGCTAAGGCCTACTACAATGAGCAGTTCTTC
CSAKAYYNEQFF